These T cell receptor beta chains were read from a single sample in a study of T cells in Graves' hyperthyroidism and ophthalmopathy. TCRdb itself ran the multiplex PCR reads through MiXCR, one entry per CDR3 protein. The table shows over 500,000 distinct CDR3 sequences, with 14% occurring only once. Sequencing was carried out using blood. Receptor source: a woman aged 40 to 50 with Graves' hyperthyroidism. CDR3s include the opening cysteine and the closing phenylalanine or tryptophan. D genes are given only for firm matches. Size is stated for part of the rows, as once, few or many counts, or as a class when the clone is expanded.

D | J | size | V | CDR3 | DNA
- | TRBJ2-7 | many | TRBV2 | CASKQDRVYEQYF | TGTGCCAGCAAGCAGGACAGAGTCTACGAGCAGTACTTC
- | TRBJ2-1 | many | TRBV13 | CASSSGDHYNEQFF | TGTGCCAGCAGCTCGGGAGACCACTACAATGAGCAGTTCTTC
TRBD1 | TRBJ2-7 | many | TRBV12-3/TRBV12-4 | CASSPPDRDEQYF | TGTGCCAGCAGTCCCCCCGACAGGGACGAGCAGTACTTC
- | TRBJ2-6 | few | TRBV4-2 | CASSQDSSGANVLTF | TGTGCCAGCAGCCAAGATAGCTCTGGGGCCAACGTCCTGACTTTC
- | TRBJ1-1 | - | TRBV10-3 | CAIGGGANTEAFF | TGTGCCATCGGGGGTGGGGCGAACACTGAAGCTTTCTTT
TRBD2 | TRBJ2-3 | - | TRBV5-1 | CASKPGLAAYTDTQYF | TGCGCCAGCAAGCCGGGACTAGCGGCTTACACAGATACGCAGTATTTT
- | TRBJ2-7 | - | TRBV6-1 | CASSPHDRPHEQYF | TGTGCCAGCAGCCCCCATGACAGGCCCCACGAGCAGTACTTC
TRBD1 | TRBJ1-1 | many | TRBV28 | CASSPHRGEAFF | TGTGCCAGCAGCCCACACAGGGGCGAAGCTTTCTTT
- | TRBJ1-1 | few | TRBV27 | CASSLSWGRTEAFF | TGTGCCAGCAGTTTATCGTGGGGACGCACTGAAGCTTTCTTT
- | TRBJ1-5 | many | TRBV28 | CASSLGHRWGNQPQHF | TGTGCCAGCAGTTTAGGACACAGGTGGGGCAATCAGCCCCAGCATTTT
- | TRBJ2-2 | - | TRBV28 | CASSYSNGGNTGELFF | TGTGCCAGCAGTTACTCTAACGGGGGCAACACCGGGGAGCTGTTTTTT
- | TRBJ2-1 | few | TRBV10-3 | CAISENSYNEQFF | TGTGCCATCAGTGAGAACAGTTACAATGAGCAGTTCTTC
- | TRBJ2-7 | - | TRBV7-9 | CARSSAGIGEQYF | TGTGCCAGGAGCTCCGCCGGAATCGGCGAGCAGTACTTC
- | TRBJ2-1 | few | TRBV6-1 | CASSVDGSRMQFF | TGTGCCAGCAGTGTCGATGGGAGCCGTATGCAGTTCTTC
TRBD2 | TRBJ2-1 | few | TRBV28 | CASSLPRTSGGNEQFF | TGTGCCAGCAGTCTCCCTAGAACTAGCGGGGGGAATGAGCAGTTCTTC
TRBD1 | TRBJ2-5 | few | TRBV29-1 | CSVEDLSPRGLRETQYF | TGCAGCGTTGAAGACCTAAGCCCCAGGGGGCTTAGAGAGACCCAGTACTTC
TRBD2 | TRBJ2-1 | many | TRBV7-2 | CASSLAGSSGRRREQFF | TGTGCCAGCAGCTTAGCAGGATCTAGCGGGAGGAGAAGAGAGCAGTTCTTC
- | TRBJ1-3 | few | TRBV19 | CASTRTGGAYGNTIYF | TGTGCCAGTACCAGGACTGGGGGCGCATATGGAAACACCATATATTTT
- | TRBJ2-7 | few | TRBV7-9 | CASSLGNGTGEQYF | TGTGCCAGCAGCTTAGGAAACGGGACCGGCGAGCAGTACTTC
- | TRBJ2-6 | many | TRBV12-3/TRBV12-4 | CASGPDGSGANVLTF | TGTGCCAGCGGACCGGACGGCTCTGGGGCCAACGTCCTGACTTTC
- | TRBJ2-5 | many | TRBV2 | CASRWGRETQYF | TGTGCCAGCAGGTGGGGTAGGGAGACCCAGTACTTC
TRBD2 | TRBJ2-5 | many | TRBV11-2 | CASSYMWTSGIKQETQYF | TGTGCCAGCAGCTATATGTGGACTAGCGGCATCAAACAAGAGACCCAGTACTTC